Here is one T cell receptor (beta chain) with its context. What it binds is unknown. Around 30,000 T cell genomes (around 320 ng DNA) went into each PBMC replicate. The method was immunoSEQ multiplex PCR; TCRdb's version includes in-frame clones alone and lacks a portion of them. The table has about 520,000 clones, over 70% seen once; the top ten hold roughly 12%. The study used 80 million to 100 million PBMCs per unsorted sample for genomic DNA. This sample is part of a study of shared clonotypes between healthy human individuals. Findings and caveats of the study: Sequencing depth was predicted to influence how clonotypes are shared among donors.

This CDR3 spans 13 amino acids. With 7 bases clipped from V and 7 bases from J, the junction kept 7 bases outside the gene matches. Germline CDR1 is MDHEN and CDR2 is SYDVKM. V gene TRBV28 combines with J gene TRBJ2-4, with TRBD2 identical over 7 bases. Sequenced input: PBMCs. The origin of this receptor is a woman in her forties in good health. Some clones in this sample may be carry-over from other donors' samples. CDR3 nucleotides: TGTGCCAGCACTCGGGGAGGGTGGAACATTCAGTACTTC. This translates into CASTRGGWNIQYF.